One T cell receptor (beta chain) is described in this entry. The entry originates in a study of Ad26.COV2.S vaccination and SARS-CoV-2 variants. Overall study context: Ad26.COV2.S arm of COV1001 included the donor.

Documented treatment: about 20 received Ad26.COV2.S at low or high dose, single or two shots; about five received placebo; per-sample allocation not given. Sample collection was performed on day 63 after the first vaccine or placebo injection. Donation was by an adult aged 18-55 years who was in Boston. An Ad26 vector expressing Wuhan-strain SARS-CoV-2 spike served as the vaccine. Produced via immunoSEQ multiplex PCR; TCRdb's table is partial and in-frame only. The sample has a few hundred thousand clones, about 90% seen once. Germline V gene data show CDR1 as MGHRA and CDR2 as YSYEKL. V dropped 0 bases and J dropped 7 bases, with 12 bases sitting between them. CDR3 size: 14 residues.

The material was peripheral blood, obtained in a trial of Ad26.COV2.S vaccine versus placebo. The origin of this receptor is a person between 18 and 59 years old who received the Ad26.COV2.S COVID-19 vaccine or a placebo. This chain uses TRBV4-1 with TRBJ1-2; perhaps TRBD1 as D (6 bases). CDR3 protein: CASSQDIWGPGYTF. The CDR3, as DNA: TGCGCCAGCAGCCAAGATATTTGGGGGCCTGGCTACACCTTC.